Each of the 18 T cell receptor beta chains below was sequenced from the same sample in a study of T-cell reconstitution after alpha-beta-depleted transplantation in children. Unique molecular identifiers were used to barcode this TCRbeta library. MiXCR, run by TCRdb on the PCR reads, gives a single entry per CDR3 protein. The sample has fewer than 35,000 distinct CDR3 sequences; about 5.8% are singletons. Source: PBMCs, mostly from graft donor cells, taken 180 days after TCRalphabeta/CD19-depleted stem cell transplant. These receptors were taken from a male patient younger than 18 who had a stem cell transplant for acute myeloid leukemia, so the T cells may come from the graft donor.

This clonotype was observed many times. CDR3 coding DNA: TGTGCCAGCAGTCTCGTATTCCCGGGGGCGAAGAACACCGGGGAGCTGTTTTTT. Its translation is CASSLVFPGAKNTGELFF. V gene TRBV27 combines with J gene TRBJ2-2; either TRBD1 or TRBD2 may fit D (6 bases each). There are 18 residues in the CDR3. V gave up 5 bases and J gave up 1 base, with 20 bases separating them. The germline gives CDR1 MNHEY, CDR2 SMNVEV (reference sequence).

This clonotype was counted many times. V and J are TRBV7-2 and TRBJ1-5, with a tentative D call TRBD1 (5 bases). CDR3 length: 16 residues. Germline V CDR1 and CDR2: SGHTA, FQGNSA. The ends were cut back, 2 bases at V and 2 bases at J, with 13 bases in the middle. The CDR3 bases are TGTGCCAGCAGCTTATACGAGGGGCTTGGCAATCAGCCCCAGCATTTT. Translated, it gives CASSLYEGLGNQPQHF. The complete variable domain, with remaining parts taken from reference TRBV7-2 and TRBJ1-5, reads GAGVSQSPSNKVTEKGKDVELRCDPISGHTALYWYRQSLGQGLEFLIYFQGNSAPDKSGLPSDRFSAERTGGSVSTLTIQRTQQEDSAVYLCASSLYEGLGNQPQHFGDGTRLSIL.

This clonotype appeared many times. The rearrangement uses TRBV12-3 or TRBV12-4 and TRBJ2-2; D could derive from TRBD1 or TRBD2 (6 bases each). This CDR3 spans 14 amino acids. V lost 3 bases, J lost 4 bases, and 9 bases lay in between. The CDR3 sequence is CASSLGGGTGELFF. The CDR3 DNA reads as TGTGCCAGCAGTTTGGGGGGCGGCACCGGGGAGCTGTTTTTT.

This clonotype was seen repeatedly, ten times or more. V is TRBV5-1 and J is TRBJ2-5; D is possibly TRBD1 (6 bases). Germline V lookup: CDR1 SGHRS, CDR2 YFSETQ. Trimming removed 5 bases from V and 5 bases from J, with 10 bases in between. The CDR3 has 12 amino acids. The CDR3 spells CASRQGYETQYF. In DNA form, the CDR3 reads TGCGCCAGCAGACAGGGATATGAGACCCAGTACTTC.

The genes are TRBV20-1 and TRBJ2-3; D is perhaps TRBD1 or TRBD2 (5 bases each). The germline V gene encodes CDR1 DFQATT and CDR2 SNEGSKA (reference sequence). The V end lost 6 bases, the J end lost 4 bases, and 23 bases lay between the germline ends. The length of the CDR3 is 16 residues. CDR3: CSAWGQARGHADTQYF. Here the CDR3 DNA reads TGCAGTGCCTGGGGCCAGGCTCGGGGCCATGCAGATACGCAGTATTTT.

This clonotype was seen ten or more times. The chain couples TRBV20-1 to TRBJ1-6; no clear D gene. This CDR3 contains 11 residues. Between the trimmed V and J ends, which lost 3 bases and 11 bases, there was a span of 8 bases. The germline V gene has CDR1 DFQATT and CDR2 SNEGSKA (reference sequence). The DNA for the CDR3 is TGCAGTGCTAGCGGGTACACACCCCTCCACTTT. Translating it yields CSASGYTPLHF.

This clonotype has ten or more counts. This chain connects TRBV20-1 to TRBJ1-3; D is unclear. Germline CDR1 and CDR2: DFQATT and SNEGSKA (reference sequence). The CDR3 runs 17 residues. The V and J ends lost 0 bases and 4 bases respectively, with 19 bases between them. This CDR3 is CSARDRQETNLGNTIYF. The CDR3 region has the DNA TGCAGTGCTAGAGATCGCCAGGAGACGAACCTCGGAAACACCATATATTTT.

This clonotype was counted ten times or more. The V and J genes are TRBV19 and TRBJ1-5; 8 positions match TRBD1. With 4 bases clipped from V and 2 bases from J, the junction kept 7 bases outside the gene matches. The CDR3 runs 16 residues. Germline CDR1 and CDR2: LNHDA and SQIVND (reference sequence). As DNA, the CDR3 is TGTGCCAGTAGTACCAGGGGGCCCACGGGCAATCAGCCCCAGCATTTT. This sequence encodes CASSTRGPTGNQPQHF.

By its share, this clonotype is medium-sized. The CDR3 is CASSLRRITDTQYF. In DNA form, the CDR3 reads TGTGCCAGCAGCTTAAGGCGGATAACAGATACGCAGTATTTT. The chain couples TRBV7-2 to TRBJ2-3; D ambiguous. Trimming shortened V by 2 bases and J by 3 bases, and 9 bases separated the two germline ends. The length of the CDR3 is 14 residues. Germline CDR1 reads SGHTA; CDR2 reads FQGNSA.

This chain links TRBV19 with TRBJ2-2, with TRBD2 matching over 8 bases. Germline V CDR1 and CDR2: LNHDA, SQIVND (reference sequence). The CDR3 runs 17 residues. Trimming removed 2 bases from V and 2 bases from J; junction bases left unmatched: 7. CDR3 in amino acids: CASSISSGGRNTGELFF. CDR3 sequence (DNA): TGTGCCAGTAGTATATCGAGCGGGGGACGAAACACCGGGGAGCTGTTTTTT.

This clonotype was observed many times. The chain has TRBV24-1 and TRBJ2-2; D gene unclear. This CDR3 region has 15 residues. V was pared by 5 bases and J by 0 bases, with 9 bases between. Germline values: CDR1 KGHDR, CDR2 SFDVKD. Here the CDR3 reads CATSGTVTNTGELFF. CDR3 sequence (DNA): TGTGCCACCAGTGGGACGGTGACGAACACCGGGGAGCTGTTTTTT.

Many counts were recorded for this clonotype. V gene TRBV11-2 combines with J gene TRBJ2-3; D is ambiguous. The CDR3 length is 13 residues. The V end lost 5 bases, the J end lost 1 base, and 7 bases lay between the germline ends. Germline CDR1 and CDR2: SGHAT and FQNNGV. In DNA form, the CDR3 reads TGTGCCAGCAGCCTTGATCGCACAGATACGCAGTATTTT. Its protein product is CASSLDRTDTQYF.

This clonotype was detected many times. The chain is built from TRBV29-1 and TRBJ2-7; 10 bases are shared with TRBD1. This CDR3 region has 12 residues. Looked up from germline, CDR1 is SQVTM and CDR2 is ANQGSEA. The J segment lost 4 bases and the V segment lost 6 bases, leaving 3 bases of the junction unmatched. The CDR3 sequence is CSVGQGSYEQYF. Here the CDR3 DNA reads TGCAGCGTGGGACAGGGGAGTTACGAGCAGTACTTC.

There are many counts of this clonotype. The chain combines TRBV9 with TRBJ2-1; the match to TRBD2 covers 7 bases. The CDR3 sequence is 19 residues long. Unmatched junction bases numbered 18, after V lost 4 bases and J lost 2 bases. Germline CDR1 is SGDLS and CDR2 is YYNGEE. CDR3 region: CASSRHRSGAFQAYNEQFF. As DNA, the CDR3 is TGTGCCAGCAGCCGTCACCGAAGCGGGGCCTTCCAAGCCTACAATGAGCAGTTCTTC.

The table lists this clonotype with many counts. The genes are TRBV11-2 and TRBJ1-1; D may be TRBD1 (5 bases). CDR1 and CDR2 (germline): SGHAT, FQNNGV. The CDR3 sequence is 14 residues long. Trimming shortened V by 4 bases and J by 2 bases, and 11 bases separated the two germline ends. For the CDR3, the DNA is TGTGCCAGCAGCTCCTGGGGGGGAAACACTGAAGCTTTCTTT. Its protein product is CASSSWGGNTEAFF.

This clonotype was found many times. V usage is TRBV20-1 and J usage is TRBJ2-1, with TRBD1 matching over 9 bases. V shed 2 bases and J 7 bases; nucleotides not matched to a gene: 6. The CDR3 contains 14 residues. Germline CDR1 reads DFQATT; CDR2 reads SNEGSKA (reference sequence). In nucleotides, the CDR3 is TGCAGTGCTAGACACAGGGGGCTCTGGAATGAGCAGTTCTTC. Translated: CSARHRGLWNEQFF.

This clonotype was detected ten times or more. The V gene is TRBV20-1, the J gene TRBJ2-7; 7 positions agree with TRBD2. The V gene's germline CDR1 is DFQATT and CDR2 SNEGSKA (reference sequence). This CDR3 region has 15 residues. Germline trimming cut 3 bases from V and 4 bases from J; bases unmatched to any gene: 12. DNA of the CDR3: TGCAGTGCTAGCCTCCGGGGGGAGCCGCCTTACGAGCAGTACTTC. This translates into CSASLRGEPPYEQYF.

This clonotype has a count of ten or more. V usage is TRBV11-2 and J usage is TRBJ2-1; D may correspond to TRBD1 or TRBD2 (5 bases each). CDR3 length: 17 residues. The V and J ends lost 5 bases and 7 bases respectively, with 24 bases between them. Germline V lookup: CDR1 SGHAT, CDR2 FQNNGV. CDR3 loop: CASSPLGAGWMDNEQFF. In DNA, the CDR3 is TGTGCCAGCAGCCCCCTCGGGGCGGGTTGGATGGATAATGAGCAGTTCTTC.